Listed below are T cell receptor beta chains from one sample, sequenced in a study of blood T cells in healthy people across ages. Each CDR3 protein is one row after TCRdb ran MiXCR on the 5' RACE reads. This table has about 840,000 distinct CDR3 sequences, almost 30% appearing once. The same data also went into a second study, on T cells of mothers and their children.

Specimen: blood. The receptors stem from a woman aged 40 to 50 in good health. Each CDR3 is given with its conserved first and last residue. A D gene is named only where the DNA matches it firmly. Some rows mark clone size as missing; the rest say once, few, many or name a class of expanded clone.

j_call,d_call,clone_size,cdr3_length,v_call,cdr3_nt,cdr3_aa
TRBJ2-7,.,few,13,TRBV13,TGTGCCAGCGGATCCTGGGCGTTGAGCGAGCAGTACTTC,CASGSWALSEQYF
TRBJ2-7,.,many,14,TRBV4-1,TGCGCCAGCAGCCAAGATCTCGGATCCTACGAGCAGTACTTC,CASSQDLGSYEQYF
TRBJ1-5,.,many,13,TRBV12-3/TRBV12-4,TGTGCCAGCAGTTCCCTGGGTAACCAGCCCCAGCATTTT,CASSSLGNQPQHF
TRBJ1-2,TRBD1,many,13,TRBV11-2,TGTGCCAGCAGCTCGGACAGGGTGACTGGCTACACCTTC,CASSSDRVTGYTF
TRBJ2-1,TRBD2,.,16,TRBV4-3,TGCGCCAGCAGCCAACAGACTAGCGGGGGGAGGGATGAGCAGTTCTTC,CASSQQTSGGRDEQFF
TRBJ1-1,TRBD1,.,17,TRBV7-2,TGTGCCAGCAGCTCAGACAGGGCCCGGAGCATGAACACTGAAGCTTTCTTT,CASSSDRARSMNTEAFF
TRBJ1-1,.,many,14,TRBV9,TGTGCCAGCAGTGTCGACAGGCTGAACACTGAAGCTTTCTTT,CASSVDRLNTEAFF
TRBJ2-7,.,.,15,TRBV28,TGTGCCAGCAGTTGGAGGGGTTCGGCGGGCTACGAGCAGTACTTC,CASSWRGSAGYEQYF
TRBJ2-1,.,few,14,TRBV7-9,TGTGCCAGCAGCTTAGTCCGGTCCTACAATGAGCAGTTCTTC,CASSLVRSYNEQFF
TRBJ1-2,.,many,9,TRBV29-1,TGCAGCGACTCCTATGGCTACACCTTC,CSDSYGYTF
TRBJ2-3,.,many,15,TRBV7-2,TGTGCCAGCAGCCATCCTTCTAGGGAGGCAGATACGCAGTATTTT,CASSHPSREADTQYF
TRBJ1-2,TRBD1,.,21,TRBV27,TGTGCCAGCAGTTTACTGGCCCGGGGCCTGAGGACAGGGAAGGAGTGGAGGGGCTACACCTTC,CASSLLARGLRTGKEWRGYTF
TRBJ1-5,TRBD1,.,16,TRBV5-1,TGCGCCAGCAGCTACGAAGGACAGGGGAGCAATCAGCCCCAGCATTTT,CASSYEGQGSNQPQHF
TRBJ2-1,.,few,15,TRBV7-2,TGTGCCAGCAGTTACGACCGGGCGGGATACAATGAGCAGTTCTTC,CASSYDRAGYNEQFF